The sequence of this T cell receptor beta chain was determined in a study of blood T cell repertoires in COVID-19. Here immunoSEQ multiplex PCR was the method, and the copy in TCRdb shows in-frame clones only, minus some. The sample carries about 100,000 clones, 80% to 90% recorded once. There are 14 residues in the CDR3. V lost 6 bases, J lost 5 bases, and 16 bases lay in between. Germline loops: CDR1 LNHDA, CDR2 SQIVND (reference sequence). This clonotype was sampled from a man aged 60-69 years with acute or convalescent COVID-19. Specimen: peripheral blood. This chain connects TRBV19 to TRBJ2-5; D is perhaps TRBD1 (6 bases). The CDR3 loop reads CASSRGQTRETQYF. The CDR3 DNA sequence: TGTGCCAGTAGCCGCGGACAGACGAGGGAGACCCAGTACTTC.